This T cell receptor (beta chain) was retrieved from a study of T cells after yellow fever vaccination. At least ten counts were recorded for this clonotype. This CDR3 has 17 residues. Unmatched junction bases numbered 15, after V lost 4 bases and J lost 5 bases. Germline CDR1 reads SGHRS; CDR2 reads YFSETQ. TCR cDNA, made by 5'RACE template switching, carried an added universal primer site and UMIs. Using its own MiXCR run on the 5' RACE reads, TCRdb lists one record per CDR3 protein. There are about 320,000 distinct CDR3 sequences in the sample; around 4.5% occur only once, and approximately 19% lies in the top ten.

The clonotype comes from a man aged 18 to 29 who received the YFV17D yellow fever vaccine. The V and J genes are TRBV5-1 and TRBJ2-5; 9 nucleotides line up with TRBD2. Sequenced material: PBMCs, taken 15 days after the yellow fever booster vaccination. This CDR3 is CASSAPLSGGRVETQYF. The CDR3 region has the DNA TGCGCCAGCAGCGCCCCCCTTAGCGGGGGTAGAGTGGAGACCCAGTACTTC.